Here is one T cell receptor (beta chain) with its context. The specificity of this receptor is unknown. There are no base qualities to consult, and no much larger clone falls within one base. The library was generated by 5' RACE. Sequencer: NextSeq 500. In the TCR library protocol, unique molecular identifiers were attached to individual cDNA molecules to correct for PCR bias and sequencing error. Sequencing covered both TCR alpha and beta chains, and within each sample the abundances of alpha and beta sequences were tightly co-correlated. Turning to the authors' computational methods: Decombinator V4 was used to annotate the V gene, J gene and CDR3 of the TCR sequences. TCRs were defined as expanded if a significant change between any two time points was detected under a Poisson model with p below 0.0001. Abundances of TCRs were expressed as counts per million after normalisation to the total number of TCRs sequenced in each sample. A search of VDJdb, accessed on 1 November 2021, was run for TCRs annotated to CMV, EBV and SARS-CoV-2, with TCRs annotated for multiple antigens excluded. In-frame beta chains were kept once TCRdb had trimmed the public reads at Q25 with fastp and called clones with MiXCR. For every CDR3 protein sequence, its rows merge into one entry that carries the most common genes and DNA. The V and J calls here are based on TCRdb, not the publication. This sample is represented by under 35,000 distinct CDR3 sequences; 5% to 5.5% of them were singletons. The ten largest clones represent 3.5% of the sample.

This record belongs to a study of early T cells in non-severe SARS-CoV-2 infection (dated by TCRdb to the early 2020s). With respect to the entire study: Because TCR sequencing was done on bulk RNA from unsorted whole blood, the alpha and beta chains could not be paired.

The study was a case-control design nested within a healthcare worker cohort in London, UK, with weekly nasopharyngeal swab PCR tests and blood sampling. Between 23 and 31 March 2020, the week of the UK lockdown, healthcare workers were enrolled and then followed up weekly for as long as 16 weeks. General findings and caveats noted by the study authors: VDJdb matching was skewed toward anti-spike CD8 responses and likely underestimated virus-specific expansions, missing private and CD4 specificities.

Sequences were obtained from whole blood. This TCR came from an adult who was a healthcare worker with PCR-confirmed SARS-CoV-2 infection or an uninfected control (not recorded which).

The CDR3 is CASNPEGQGKNIQYF. The bases read TGTGCCAGCAACCCAGAGGGACAGGGCAAAAACATTCAGTACTTC. The chain is encoded by TRBV3-2 joined to TRBJ2-4; the listed D gene, TRBD1, was not tested against the DNA. TRBV3-2 is given as a pseudogene. Including the terminal cysteine and phenylalanine, the CDR3 comprises 15 residues. CDR3 DNA is the only sequence kept; it has 45 bases, read in frame from the first base.